This section outlines one T cell receptor (beta chain) sequence together with its context. This entry belongs to a study of OX40 agonist ivuxolimab in advanced cancers. Measured with immunoSEQ multiplex PCR; TCRdb has only the in-frame clones, and not every one. Among 75,000 to 95,000 clones, 90% to 95% were seen once, and the ten largest hold approximately 2.5%. The CDR3 is made up of 15 amino acids. Germline loops: CDR1 KGHSH, CDR2 LQKENI. Trimming pared 2 bases from V and 4 bases from J, leaving 13 bases between. The chain has TRBV18 and TRBJ2-3; possibly TRBD1 or TRBD2 for D (5 bases each). The clonotype comes from an adult with an advanced solid tumor such as melanoma, head and neck, liver or kidney cancer. The sequences come from CD4+ or CD8+ T cells sorted from blood, collected in a trial of the OX40 agonist ivuxolimab. CDR3 DNA: TGTGCCAGCTCACCAAGGGTGGGGGAGCCAGATACGCAGTATTTT. It translates to CASSPRVGEPDTQYF.